A single sample is the source of the 11 T cell receptor beta chains below, sequenced in a study of T-cell reconstitution after alpha-beta-depleted transplantation in children. Preparation of the TCRbeta library was carried out with unique molecular identifiers. TCRdb analysed the PCR reads with MiXCR anew, one entry per CDR3 protein. The data show hundreds of thousands of distinct CDR3 sequences, about an eighth seen once. Sequenced here: PBMCs, sampled before TCRalphabeta/CD19-depleted stem cell transplant. The receptors originated from a girl aged 2 to 10 with congenital amegakaryocytic thrombocytopenia, due to receive a stem cell transplant.

This chain connects TRBV18 to TRBJ2-1; D is undetermined. Trimming shortened V by 3 bases and J by 7 bases, and 7 bases separated the two germline ends. This CDR3 spans 12 amino acids. Germline V gene lookup returns CDR1 KGHSH and CDR2 LQKENI. CDR3 in DNA: TGTGCCAGCTCACCGGACGATAATGAGCAGTTCTTC. Translation gives CASSPDDNEQFF.

This sequence joins TRBV2 and TRBJ2-3; maybe TRBD1 (6 bases). This CDR3 spans 14 amino acids. V was shortened by 6 bases and J by 6 bases, with 16 bases between the two germline ends. Per the germline V gene, CDR1 is SNHLY and CDR2 is FYNNEI. The CDR3 loop reads CASRDSEGLDTQYF. CDR3 sequence (DNA): TGTGCCAGCAGGGACAGTGAGGGCTTGGATACGCAGTATTTT. Full variable domain (rest looked up from reference TRBV2 and TRBJ2-3): EPEVTQTPSHQVTQMGQEVILRCVPISNHLYFYWYRQILGQKVEFLVSFYNNEISEKSEIFDDQFSVERPDGSNFTLKIRSTKLEDSAMYFCASRDSEGLDTQYFGPGTRLTVL.

In this sample, this clonotype turned up a few times. The chain is built from TRBV15 and TRBJ2-7; no clear D. With 3 bases removed from V and 3 bases from J, the gap between germline ends came to 18 bases. Germline CDR1 LNHNV, CDR2 YYDKDF (reference sequence). CDR3 length: 16 residues. In DNA form, the CDR3 reads TGTGCCACCAGCAGTCCTACTACCACCCAGGACTACGAGCAGTACTTC. Residues: CATSSPTTTQDYEQYF.

The chain employs TRBV5-6 and TRBJ2-3; D not resolved. Looked up from germline, CDR1 is SGHDT and CDR2 is YYEEEE. The CDR3 is 16 residues long. V was trimmed by 4 bases and J by 0 bases, leaving 15 bases between them. CDR3 residues: CASSAVHLFSTDTQYF. The DNA of the CDR3 is TGTGCCAGCAGCGCCGTTCACCTCTTCAGCACAGATACGCAGTATTTT.

This clonotype was seen repeatedly, ten times or more. The CDR3 DNA follows: TGCAGTGCTAGCGCGCAGGCAGGTTCACCCCTCCACTTT. This encodes CSASAQAGSPLHF. The V call is TRBV20-1, the J call TRBJ1-6; D gene ambiguous. Trimming left V 3 bases short and J 9 bases short, with 12 bases between. Germline V gene lookup returns CDR1 DFQATT and CDR2 SNEGSKA (reference sequence). The CDR3 covers 13 residues.

This clonotype came up once. This rearrangement joins TRBV29-1 to TRBJ1-1; 9 positions agree with TRBD1. V trimming: 4 bases; J trimming: 5 bases; junction bases outside the gene matches: 5. The CDR3 has 13 amino acids. CDR1 SQVTM and CDR2 ANQGSEA come from the germline V gene. The CDR3 DNA follows: TGCAGCGTTGCCTGGGACAGGGAAACTGAAGCTTTCTTT. This codes for CSVAWDRETEAFF.

Comment on this clonotype: This sequence may be a read error, since a much larger clone differs from it by one base. The rearrangement links TRBV5-1 to TRBJ1-1, with no clear D. This CDR3 is 14 amino acids long. Germline CDR1 and CDR2: SGHRS and YFSETQ. CDR3 nucleotides: TGCGCCAGCAGCTTGGCTACGGTGAACACTGAAGCTTCCTTT. As protein: CASSLATVNTEASF.

This sequence joins TRBV18 and TRBJ1-2, with D perhaps TRBD1 (5 bases). This CDR3 contains 15 residues. V was clipped by 2 bases and J by 4 bases, with 14 bases between them. The germline gives CDR1 KGHSH, CDR2 LQKENI. The CDR3 region has the DNA TGTGCCAGCTCACCATCCCGGGCGGGACCCTATGGCTACACCTTC. Translated: CASSPSRAGPYGYTF.

This rearrangement joins TRBV7-9 to TRBJ1-2, with D possibly matching TRBD1 (6 bases). V was cut by 5 bases and J by 9 bases, with 22 bases left in between. The CDR3 loop spans 15 amino acids. CDR1 and CDR2 from the germline V gene are SEHNR and FQNEAQ (reference sequence). The CDR3 is CASSARGATVGSYTF. For the CDR3, the DNA is TGTGCCAGCAGCGCCCGGGGGGCGACCGTTGGGAGCTACACCTTC.

In its sample, this clonotype was seen a few times. The DNA of the CDR3 is TGCAGTGCGCCCCGACAGGGTTTTTTTAGCGAGCAGTACTTC. It translates to CSAPRQGFFSEQYF. The genes are TRBV20-1 and TRBJ2-7; 7 nucleotides agree with TRBD1. V dropped 6 bases and J dropped 6; count of bases not matched to a gene: 14. This CDR3 region has 14 residues. Germline CDR1 reads DFQATT; CDR2 reads SNEGSKA (reference sequence).

This clonotype showed up just a few times. This chain connects TRBV5-1 to TRBJ2-7, with D hard to call. CDR3 length equals 14 residues. Germline assignment: CDR1 SGHRS and CDR2 YFSETQ. Trimming removed 0 bases from V and 7 bases from J, with 14 bases in between. The DNA for the CDR3 is TGCGCCAGCAGCTTGGAAGACGGATTTCGGGAGCAGTACTTC. Translating gives CASSLEDGFREQYF.